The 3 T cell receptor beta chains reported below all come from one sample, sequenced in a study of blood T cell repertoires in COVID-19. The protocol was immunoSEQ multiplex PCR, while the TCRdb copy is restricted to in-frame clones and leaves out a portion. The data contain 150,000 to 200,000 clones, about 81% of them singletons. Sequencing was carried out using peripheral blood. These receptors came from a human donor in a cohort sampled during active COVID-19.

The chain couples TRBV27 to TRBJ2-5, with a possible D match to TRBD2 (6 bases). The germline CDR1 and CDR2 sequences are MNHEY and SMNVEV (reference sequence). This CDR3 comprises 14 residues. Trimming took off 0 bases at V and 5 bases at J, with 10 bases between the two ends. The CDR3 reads CASSLSPGVETQYF. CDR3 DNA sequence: TGTGCCAGCAGTTTATCCCCGGGGGTTGAGACCCAGTACTTC.

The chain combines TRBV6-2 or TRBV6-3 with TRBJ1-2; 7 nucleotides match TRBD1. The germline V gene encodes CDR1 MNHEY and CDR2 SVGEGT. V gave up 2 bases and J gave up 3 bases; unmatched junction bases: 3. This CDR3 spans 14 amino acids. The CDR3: CASSYTGADYGYTF. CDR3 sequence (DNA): TGTGCCAGCAGTTACACAGGGGCAGACTATGGCTACACCTTC.

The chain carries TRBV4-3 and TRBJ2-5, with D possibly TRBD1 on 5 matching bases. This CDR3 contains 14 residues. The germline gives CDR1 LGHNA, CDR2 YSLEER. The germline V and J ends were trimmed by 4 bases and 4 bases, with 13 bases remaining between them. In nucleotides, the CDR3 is TGCGCCAGCAGCCGGGGTGGAAGGGGAGAGACCCAGTACTTC. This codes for CASSRGGRGETQYF.